Given below is one T cell receptor (beta chain) in context. Its antigen is unidentified. TCRdb itself ran the reads through MiXCR, one entry per CDR3 protein. The sample contains 750,000 to 950,000 distinct CDR3 sequences, approximately 32% of which appear only once. Germline V CDR1 and CDR2: SNHLY, FYNNEI. V was pared by 11 bases and J by 7 bases, with 21 bases between. The CDR3 totals 14 residues. The data stem from a study of T cell repertoires in cytomegalovirus infection. Across the whole study: CMV epitopes that were recently identified and HLA-C-restricted were used alongside well-studied HLA-B-restricted ones. A matching HLA type, together with CMV infection, was signaled by public TCR beta signatures. Notes on the study in general: Individuals carrying CMV plus the relevant HLA were identified by cumulative frequency of public TCR beta families. Dominant in the ex vivo response were TCR beta clonotypes restricted by HLA-C and specific for CMV.

This chain connects TRBV2 to TRBJ2-1; a weak D match, TRBD2 (6 bases). The material was cultured CD8+ T cells from PBMCs, obtained from culture after CMV antigen stimulation. The source is a human donor in good health (CMV status not recorded). Some clones in this sample may be carry-over from other donors' samples. CDR3 sequence (DNA): TGTGCCTTTCAGGGAAGGGGTGGAGGGAATGAGCAGTTCTTC. It specifies CAFQGRGGGNEQFF.